Detailed here is one T cell receptor (beta chain). These data are taken from a study of regulatory T cells in long-lasting Graves disease. Noted time point: persistent/refractory GD, antithyroid drugs over 5 years with positive TRAb. The TCR library used RNA extracted from PBMCs. Assembly of TCR beta libraries relied on iRepertoire HTBI primers together with Arm-PCR of CDR3 regions. TCRdb re-called the multiplex PCR reads with MiXCR, one entry per CDR3 protein. The data show over 650,000 distinct CDR3 sequences, with about 30% seen just once and around 42% held by the top ten. V lost 5 bases and J lost 2, with 13 bases in between. Per the germline V gene, CDR1 is LGHNT and CDR2 is FRNRAP. The CDR3 consists of 16 residues.

The rearrangement links TRBV12-5 to TRBJ2-6, with TRBD1 as a possible D gene (5 bases). This specimen was peripheral blood mononuclear cells (PBMCs), taken when the disease was refractory, from a patient treated with antithyroid drugs. The receptor was isolated from a female donor with Graves disease. The CDR3 bases are TGTGCTAGTGGTCCCTCCGCCAGGGCTGGGGCCAACGTCCTGACTTTC. As protein: CASGPSARAGANVLTF.